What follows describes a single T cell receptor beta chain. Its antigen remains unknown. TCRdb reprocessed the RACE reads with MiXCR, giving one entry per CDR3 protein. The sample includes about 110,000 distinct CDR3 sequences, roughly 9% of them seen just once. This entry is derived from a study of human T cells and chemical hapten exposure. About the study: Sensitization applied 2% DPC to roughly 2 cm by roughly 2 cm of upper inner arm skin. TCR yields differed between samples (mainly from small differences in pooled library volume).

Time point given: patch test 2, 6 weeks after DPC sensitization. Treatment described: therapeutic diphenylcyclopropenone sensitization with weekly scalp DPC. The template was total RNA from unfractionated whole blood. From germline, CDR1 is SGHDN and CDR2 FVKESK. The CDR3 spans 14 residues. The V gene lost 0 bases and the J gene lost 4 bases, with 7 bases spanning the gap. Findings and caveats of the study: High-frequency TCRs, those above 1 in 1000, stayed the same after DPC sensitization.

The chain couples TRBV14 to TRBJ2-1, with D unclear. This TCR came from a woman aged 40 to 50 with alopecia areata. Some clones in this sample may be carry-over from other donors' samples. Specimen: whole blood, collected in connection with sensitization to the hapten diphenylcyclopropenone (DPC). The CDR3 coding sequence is TGTGCCAGCAGCCAAGATTCGACTTACAATGAGCAGTTCTTC. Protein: CASSQDSTYNEQFF.